The present T cell receptor beta chain was sequenced within a study of control samples from healthy donors and cancer patients (dated by TCRdb to about 2020). From cysteine to phenylalanine, the CDR3 is 17 amino acids long. Only CDR3 DNA remains: 51 bases, in frame from the first base. The germline V gene supplies CDR1 SGHRS and CDR2 YFSETQ. The junction carries 18 bases between V and J, which are trimmed by 0 bases and 2 bases respectively. The method behind the library was the immunoSEQ multiplex PCR assay. Imported from immuneACCESS, the table was reduced by TCRdb to in-frame sequences with V and J called. These copies leave out some clones; in studies compared against another copy, an unresolved V gene accounts for under half, and the cause of the remainder is not known. The sample data list 150,000 to 200,000 clones, and approximately 94% of these were observed just once. 14% of the sample is held by the ten biggest clonotypes.

A remark on this clone: What this receptor recognizes is not known. One base away there is no much larger clone; base qualities are not given.

The V and J genes are TRBV5-1 and TRBJ2-7, with the D gene call left open. Sequencing was carried out using PBMCs. The origin of this receptor is a man between 60 and 75 years old with colorectal cancer. The nucleotide sequence reads TGCGCCAGCAGCTTGGCCACCTCAGGTATGGCCCCCTACGAGCAGTACTTC. This codes for CASSLATSGMAPYEQYF. Reference TRBV5-1 and TRBJ2-7 proteins supply the regions before and after the CDR3; the full variable domain is: KAGVTQTPRYLIKTRGQQVTLSCSPISGHRSVSWYQQTPGQGLQFLFEYFSETQRNKGNFPGRFSGRQFSNSRSEMNVSTLELGDSALYLCASSLATSGMAPYEQYFGPGTRLTVT.